The clone carrying this TCR beta chain was counted many times. What it binds is not known. The CDR3 contains 19 residues. The germline V gene has CDR1 SGHVS and CDR2 FNYEAQ. With V trimmed by 1 base and J by 9 bases, 12 bases remained unmatched. This sample stems from a study of CD8 T cells in ankylosing spondylitis. In TCRdb, the 5' RACE reads were re-called with MiXCR into one record per CDR3 protein. The sample consists of 200,000 to 250,000 distinct CDR3 sequences, roughly 24% of them appearing once. Study-wide results and limits: According to the report, clones linked to the disease were significantly enriched in matched synovial fluid samples taken from ankylosing spondylitis patients. The study identified a TCR beta motif of roughly eight highly homologous variants that appeared characteristic of ankylosing spondylitis blood. In reactive arthritis synovial fluid and blood, some motif variants had been reported before.

This clonotype originated in a male donor with ankylosing spondylitis or in good health (not recorded which). What was sequenced was blood, either unsorted or a sorted T cell fraction (not recorded which). The rearrangement joins TRBV7-6 to TRBJ2-1; 16 positions match TRBD2. The CDR3 coding sequence is TGTGCCAGCAGCTTAGGATCGGACAGGGGACTAGCGGGAGGGTTTGAGCAGTTCTTC. Translation gives CASSLGSDRGLAGGFEQFF.